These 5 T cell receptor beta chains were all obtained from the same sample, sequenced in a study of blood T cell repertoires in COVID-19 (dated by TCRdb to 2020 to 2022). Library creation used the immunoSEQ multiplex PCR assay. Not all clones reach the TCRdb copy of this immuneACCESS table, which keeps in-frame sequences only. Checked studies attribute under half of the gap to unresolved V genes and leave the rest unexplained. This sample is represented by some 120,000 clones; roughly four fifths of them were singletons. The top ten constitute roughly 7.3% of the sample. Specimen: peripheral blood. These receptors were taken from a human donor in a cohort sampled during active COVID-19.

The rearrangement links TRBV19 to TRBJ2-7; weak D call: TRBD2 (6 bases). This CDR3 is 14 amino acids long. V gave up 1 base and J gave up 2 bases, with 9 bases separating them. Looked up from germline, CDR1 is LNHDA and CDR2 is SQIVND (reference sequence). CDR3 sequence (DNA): TGTGCCAGTAGTATAGGCGGGATCGCCTACGAGCAGTACTTC. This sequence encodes CASSIGGIAYEQYF.

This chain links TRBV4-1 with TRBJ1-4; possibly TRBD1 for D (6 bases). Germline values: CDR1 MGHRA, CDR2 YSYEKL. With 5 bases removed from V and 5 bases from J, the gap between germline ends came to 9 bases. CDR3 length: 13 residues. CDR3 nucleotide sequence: TGCGCCAGCAGCGTTACAGGGAATGAAAAACTGTTTTTT. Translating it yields CASSVTGNEKLFF.

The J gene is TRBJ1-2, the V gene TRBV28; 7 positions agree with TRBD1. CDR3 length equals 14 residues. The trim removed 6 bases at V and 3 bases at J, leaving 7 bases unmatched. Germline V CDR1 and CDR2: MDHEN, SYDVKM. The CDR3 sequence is CASRFDRDYYGYTF. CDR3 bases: TGTGCCAGCAGATTCGACAGGGATTACTATGGCTACACCTTC.

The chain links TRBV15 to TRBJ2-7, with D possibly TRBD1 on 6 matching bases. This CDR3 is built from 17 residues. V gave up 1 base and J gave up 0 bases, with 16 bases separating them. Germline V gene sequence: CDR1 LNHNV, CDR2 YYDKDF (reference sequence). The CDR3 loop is CATSRAHWIGGSYEQYF. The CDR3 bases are TGTGCCACCAGCAGAGCTCATTGGATAGGGGGCTCCTACGAGCAGTACTTC.

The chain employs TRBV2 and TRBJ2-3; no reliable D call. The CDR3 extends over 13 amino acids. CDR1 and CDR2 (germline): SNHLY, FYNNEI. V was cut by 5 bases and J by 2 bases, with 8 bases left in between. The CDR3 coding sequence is TGTGCCAGCAGTAACGACATCACAGATACGCAGTATTTT. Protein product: CASSNDITDTQYF.